The clone carrying this T cell receptor (beta chain) was seen more than once but under ten times. The data were obtained in a study of patients and donors after allogeneic stem cell transplantation. The CDR3 sequence is 14 residues long. V gave up 4 bases and J gave up 8 bases, with 14 bases separating them. The germline V gene encodes CDR1 SEHNR and CDR2 FQNEAQ (reference sequence). Each CDR3 protein is one row after TCRdb ran MiXCR on the RT-PCR reads. The sample includes 20,000 or so distinct CDR3 sequences, less than 45% of them seen just once. This sequence originates from a human donor who was either an allogeneic HSCT recipient or a stem cell or donor lymphocyte infusion donor (not recorded which). It is not recorded whose cells these are; they may come from a transplant donor. The J gene is TRBJ1-4, the V gene TRBV7-9, with TRBD1 as a possible D gene (6 bases). What was sequenced was blood, either unsorted or a sorted T cell fraction (not recorded which). CDR3: CASSSRDIQEKLFF. The CDR3 bases are TGTGCCAGCAGCTCCCGGGACATCCAGGAAAAACTGTTTTTT.